The TCR beta chain described here comes from a study of beta chain features in type 1 diabetes. Sequenced material consisted of expressed TCRB transcripts (all of the isolated RNA was reverse transcribed). Clones were sequenced by immunoSEQ multiplex PCR, and TCRdb holds only the in-frame ones, with some missing. The sample has 860,000 or so clones, about a sixth seen once. The trim removed 2 bases at V and 8 bases at J, leaving 4 bases unmatched. The CDR3 has 13 amino acids. Germline V gene sequence: CDR1 SGHDT, CDR2 YYEEEE. This sequence originates from a woman aged 18-29 years in good health. The chain is built from TRBV5-6 and TRBJ2-1, with 7 bases fitting TRBD2. The sequenced material came from naive CD4+ T cells from blood. CDR3 amino acids: CASSLGRVDEQFF. The CDR3 DNA sequence: TGTGCCAGCAGCTTAGGGAGGGTGGATGAGCAGTTCTTC. The full variable domain, its missing parts supplied by reference TRBV5-6 and TRBJ2-1, is DAGVTQSPTHLIKTRGQQVTLRCSPKSGHDTVSWYQQALGQGPQFIFQYYEEEERQRGNFPDRFSGHQFPNYSSELNVNALLLGDSALYLCASSLGRVDEQFFGPGTRLTVL.